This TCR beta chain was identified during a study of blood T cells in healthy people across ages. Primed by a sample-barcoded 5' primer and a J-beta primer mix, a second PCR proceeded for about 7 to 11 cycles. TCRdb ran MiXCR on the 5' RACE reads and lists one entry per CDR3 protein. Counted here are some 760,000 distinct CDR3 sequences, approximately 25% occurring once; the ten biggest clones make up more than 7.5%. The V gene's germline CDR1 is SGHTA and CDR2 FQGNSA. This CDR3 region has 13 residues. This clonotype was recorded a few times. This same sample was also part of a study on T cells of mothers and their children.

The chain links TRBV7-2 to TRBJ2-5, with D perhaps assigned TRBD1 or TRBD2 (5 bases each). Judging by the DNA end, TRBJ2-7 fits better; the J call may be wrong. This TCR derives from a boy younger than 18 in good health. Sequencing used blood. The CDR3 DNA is TGTGCCAGCAGCGGGACCGTGGCCTACGAGCAGTACTTC. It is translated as CASSGTVAYEQYF.